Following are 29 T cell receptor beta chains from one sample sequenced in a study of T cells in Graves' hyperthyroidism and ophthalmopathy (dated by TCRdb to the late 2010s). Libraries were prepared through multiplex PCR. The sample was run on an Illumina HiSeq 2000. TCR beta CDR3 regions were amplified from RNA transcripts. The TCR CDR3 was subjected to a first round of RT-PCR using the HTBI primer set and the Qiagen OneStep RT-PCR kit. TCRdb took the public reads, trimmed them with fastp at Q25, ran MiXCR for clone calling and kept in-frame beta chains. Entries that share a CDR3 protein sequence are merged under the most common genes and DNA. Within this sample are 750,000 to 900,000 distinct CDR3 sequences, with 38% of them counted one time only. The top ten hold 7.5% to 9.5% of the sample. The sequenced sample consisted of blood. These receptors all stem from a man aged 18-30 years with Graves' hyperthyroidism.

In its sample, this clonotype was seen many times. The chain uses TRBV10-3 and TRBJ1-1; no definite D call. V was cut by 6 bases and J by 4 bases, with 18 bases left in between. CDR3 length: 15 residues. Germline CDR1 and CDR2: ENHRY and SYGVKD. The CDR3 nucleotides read TGTGCCATCAGCCCGGACCCGGTTTATGGCACTGAAGCTTTCTTT. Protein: CAISPDPVYGTEAFF.

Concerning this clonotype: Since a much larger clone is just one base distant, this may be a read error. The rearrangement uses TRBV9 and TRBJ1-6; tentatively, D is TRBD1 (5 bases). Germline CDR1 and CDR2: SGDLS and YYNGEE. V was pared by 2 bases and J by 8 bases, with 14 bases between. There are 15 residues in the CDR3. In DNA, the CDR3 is TGTGCCAGCAGCGTCCGACAGCGAGCGGATTCACCCCTCCACTTT. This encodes CASSVRQRADSPLHF.

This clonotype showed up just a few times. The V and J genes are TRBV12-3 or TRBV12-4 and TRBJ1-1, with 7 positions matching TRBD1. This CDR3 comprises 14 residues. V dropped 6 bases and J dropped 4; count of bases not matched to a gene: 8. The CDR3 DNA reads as TGTGCCAGCAGCACCAGGGGGGTAGGCACTGAAGCTTTCTTT. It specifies CASSTRGVGTEAFF.

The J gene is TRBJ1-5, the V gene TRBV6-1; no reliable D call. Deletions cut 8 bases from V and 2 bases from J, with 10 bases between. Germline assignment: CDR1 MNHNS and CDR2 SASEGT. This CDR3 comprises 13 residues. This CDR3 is CASPRDCNQPQHF. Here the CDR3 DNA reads TGTGCCAGCCCTCGGGATTGCAATCAGCCCCAGCATTTT.

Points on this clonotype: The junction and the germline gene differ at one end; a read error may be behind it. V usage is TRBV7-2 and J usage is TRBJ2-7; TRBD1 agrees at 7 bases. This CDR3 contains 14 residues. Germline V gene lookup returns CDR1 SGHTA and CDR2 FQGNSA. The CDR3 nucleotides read TGTGCCATCAGCTTAGAAGACAGGGCGGCCGAGCAGTACTTC. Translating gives CAISLEDRAAEQYF.

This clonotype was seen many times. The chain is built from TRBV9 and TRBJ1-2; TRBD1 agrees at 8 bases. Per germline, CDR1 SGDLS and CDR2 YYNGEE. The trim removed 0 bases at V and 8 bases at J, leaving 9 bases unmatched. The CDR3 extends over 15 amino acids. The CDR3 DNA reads TGTGCCAGCAGCGTAGAGGCAGGGGGCTTGAGCGGCTACACCTTC. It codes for CASSVEAGGLSGYTF.

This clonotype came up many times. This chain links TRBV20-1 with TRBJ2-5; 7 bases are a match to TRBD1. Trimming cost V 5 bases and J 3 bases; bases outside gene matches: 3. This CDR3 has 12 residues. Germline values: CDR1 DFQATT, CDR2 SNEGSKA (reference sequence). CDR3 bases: TGCAGTGCTGTGACAGGGAAAGAGACCCAGTACTTC. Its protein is CSAVTGKETQYF.

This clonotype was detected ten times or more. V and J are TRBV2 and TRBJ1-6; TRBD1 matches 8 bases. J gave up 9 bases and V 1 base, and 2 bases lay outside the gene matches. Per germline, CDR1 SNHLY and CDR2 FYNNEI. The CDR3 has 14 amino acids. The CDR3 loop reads CASSEGRGPSPLHF. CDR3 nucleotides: TGTGCCAGCAGTGAAGGCAGGGGGCCTTCACCCCTCCACTTT.

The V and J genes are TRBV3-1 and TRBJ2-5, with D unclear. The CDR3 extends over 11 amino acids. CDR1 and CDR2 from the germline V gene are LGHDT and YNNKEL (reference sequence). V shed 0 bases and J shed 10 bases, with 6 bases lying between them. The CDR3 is CASSQEGLQYF. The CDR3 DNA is TGTGCCAGCAGCCAAGAGGGTCTCCAGTACTTC.

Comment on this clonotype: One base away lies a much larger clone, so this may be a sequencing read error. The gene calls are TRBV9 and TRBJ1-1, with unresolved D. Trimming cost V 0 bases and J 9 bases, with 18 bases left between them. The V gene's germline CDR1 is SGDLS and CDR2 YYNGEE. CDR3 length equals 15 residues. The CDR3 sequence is CASSVDGSGVVKAFF. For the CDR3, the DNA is TGTGCCAGCAGCGTAGATGGGAGTGGGGTGGTGAAAGCTTTCTTT. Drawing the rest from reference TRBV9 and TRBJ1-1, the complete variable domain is DSGVTQTPKHLITATGQRVTLRCSPRSGDLSVYWYQQSLDQGLQFLIQYYNGEERAKGNILERFSAQQFPDLHSELNLSSLELGDSALYFCASSVDGSGVVKAFFGQGTRLTVV.

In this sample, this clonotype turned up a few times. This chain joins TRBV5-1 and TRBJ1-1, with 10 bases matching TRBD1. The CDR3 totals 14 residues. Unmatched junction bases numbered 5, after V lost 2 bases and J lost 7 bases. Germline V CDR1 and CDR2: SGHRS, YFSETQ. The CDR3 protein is CASSFRTGGDEAFF. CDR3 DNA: TGCGCCAGCAGCTTTCGGACAGGGGGAGATGAAGCTTTCTTT.

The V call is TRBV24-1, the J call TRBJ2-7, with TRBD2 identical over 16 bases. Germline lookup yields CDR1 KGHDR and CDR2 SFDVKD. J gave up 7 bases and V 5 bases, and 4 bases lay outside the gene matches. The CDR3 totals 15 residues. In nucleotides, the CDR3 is TGTGCCACCAGTGGGGGGACTAGCGGGAGGGATGAGCAGTACTTC. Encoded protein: CATSGGTSGRDEQYF.

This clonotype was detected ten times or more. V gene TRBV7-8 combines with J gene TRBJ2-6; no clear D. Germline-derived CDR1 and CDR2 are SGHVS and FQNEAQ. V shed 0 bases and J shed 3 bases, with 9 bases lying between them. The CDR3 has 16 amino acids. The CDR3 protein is CASSLAGFSGANVLTF. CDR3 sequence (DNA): TGTGCCAGCAGCTTAGCTGGGTTTAGTGGGGCCAACGTCCTGACTTTC.

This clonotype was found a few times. The DNA of the CDR3 is TGTGCCAGCAGTCCCGGGGTCCCCAATCAGCCCCAGCATTTT. This codes for CASSPGVPNQPQHF. The chain employs TRBV2 and TRBJ1-5; no clear D. The CDR3 is 14 residues long. Between the trimmed V and J ends, which lost 5 bases and 3 bases, there was a span of 11 bases. From germline, CDR1 is SNHLY and CDR2 FYNNEI.

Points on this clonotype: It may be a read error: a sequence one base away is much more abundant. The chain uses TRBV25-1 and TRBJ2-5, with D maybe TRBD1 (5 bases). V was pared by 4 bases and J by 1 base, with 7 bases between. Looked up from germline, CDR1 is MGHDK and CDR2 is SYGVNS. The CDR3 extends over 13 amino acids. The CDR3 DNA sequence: TGTGCCAGCAGTGGACAGTCCCAAGAGACCCAGTACTTC. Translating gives CASSGQSQETQYF.

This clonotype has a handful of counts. The CDR3 DNA sequence: TGCAGTGCAGTCTTCGCTCAAAACACTGAAGCTTTCTTT. Residues: CSAVFAQNTEAFF. J is TRBJ1-1 and V is TRBV20-1; D is uncertain. Trimming took 6 bases from V and 2 from J, leaving 13 bases between them. Per germline, CDR1 DFQATT and CDR2 SNEGSKA (reference sequence). CDR3 length: 13 amino acids.

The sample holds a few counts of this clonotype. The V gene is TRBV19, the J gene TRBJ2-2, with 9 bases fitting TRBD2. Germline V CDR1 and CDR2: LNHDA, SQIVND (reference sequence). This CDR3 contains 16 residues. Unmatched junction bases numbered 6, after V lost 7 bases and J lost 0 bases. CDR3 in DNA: TGTGCCAGTAAGGTATTAGCGGGAGCGAACACCGGGGAGCTGTTTTTT. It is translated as CASKVLAGANTGELFF.

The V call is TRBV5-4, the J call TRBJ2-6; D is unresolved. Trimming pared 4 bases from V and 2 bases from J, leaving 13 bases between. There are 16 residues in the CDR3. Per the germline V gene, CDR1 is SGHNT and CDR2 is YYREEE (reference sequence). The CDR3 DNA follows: TGTGCCAGCAGCCCCCTGTATGGGGCTGGGGCCAACGTCCTGACTTTC. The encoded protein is CASSPLYGAGANVLTF.

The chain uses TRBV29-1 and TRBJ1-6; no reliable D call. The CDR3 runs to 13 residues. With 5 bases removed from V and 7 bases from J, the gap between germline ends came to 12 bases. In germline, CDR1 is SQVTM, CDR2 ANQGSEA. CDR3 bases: TGCAGCGTTCCCCAGAACGAGAATTCACCCCTCCACTTT. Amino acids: CSVPQNENSPLHF.

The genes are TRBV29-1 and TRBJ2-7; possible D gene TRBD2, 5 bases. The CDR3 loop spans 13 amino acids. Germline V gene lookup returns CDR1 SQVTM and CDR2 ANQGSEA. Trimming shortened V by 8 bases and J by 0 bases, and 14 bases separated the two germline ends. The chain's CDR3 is CSLAYGSSYEQYF. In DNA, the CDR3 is TGCAGCTTAGCGTACGGTAGCTCCTACGAGCAGTACTTC.

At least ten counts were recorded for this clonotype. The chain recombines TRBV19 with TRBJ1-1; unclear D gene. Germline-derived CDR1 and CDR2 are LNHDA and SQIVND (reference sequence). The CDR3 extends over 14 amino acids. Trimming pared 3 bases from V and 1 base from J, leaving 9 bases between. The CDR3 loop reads CASSIGPKNTEAFF. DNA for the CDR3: TGTGCCAGTAGTATCGGGCCGAAGAACACTGAAGCTTTCTTT.

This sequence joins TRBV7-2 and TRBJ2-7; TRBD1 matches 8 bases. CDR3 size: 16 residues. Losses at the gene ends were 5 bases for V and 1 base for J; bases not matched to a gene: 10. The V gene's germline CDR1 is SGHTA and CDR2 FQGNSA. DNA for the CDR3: TGTGCCAGCAGCCACTCCCGGGACAGGCCTTCCTACGAGCAGTACTTC. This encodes CASSHSRDRPSYEQYF.

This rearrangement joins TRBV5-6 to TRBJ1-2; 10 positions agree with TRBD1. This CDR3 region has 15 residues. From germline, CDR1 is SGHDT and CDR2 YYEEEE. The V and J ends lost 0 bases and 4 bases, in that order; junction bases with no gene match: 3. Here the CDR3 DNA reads TGTGCCAGCAGCTTGGCGGGACAGGGGAGCTATGGCTACACCTTC. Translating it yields CASSLAGQGSYGYTF.

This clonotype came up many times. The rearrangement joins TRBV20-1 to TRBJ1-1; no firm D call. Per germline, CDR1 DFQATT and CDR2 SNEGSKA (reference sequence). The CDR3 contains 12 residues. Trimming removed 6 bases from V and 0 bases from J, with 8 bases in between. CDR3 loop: CSAATVNTEAFF. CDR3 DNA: TGCAGTGCCGCGACGGTGAACACTGAAGCTTTCTTT.

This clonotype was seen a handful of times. The chain's CDR3 is CASSQAAGTEISYEQYF. The CDR3 DNA reads TGTGCCAGCAGCCAAGCCGCCGGGACGGAGATCTCCTACGAGCAGTACTTC. V and J are TRBV14 and TRBJ2-7; the D call may be TRBD1 or TRBD2 (5 bases each). Germline V gives CDR1 SGHDN, CDR2 FVKESK. V was cut by 1 base and J by 0 bases, with 16 bases left in between. This CDR3 region has 17 residues. Looking up the rest from reference TRBV14 and TRBJ2-7 gives the full variable domain: EAGVTQFPSHSVIEKGQTVTLRCDPISGHDNLYWYRRVMGKEIKFLLHFVKESKQDESGMPNNRFLAERTGGTYSTLKVQPAELEDSGVYFCASSQAAGTEISYEQYFGPGTRLTVT.

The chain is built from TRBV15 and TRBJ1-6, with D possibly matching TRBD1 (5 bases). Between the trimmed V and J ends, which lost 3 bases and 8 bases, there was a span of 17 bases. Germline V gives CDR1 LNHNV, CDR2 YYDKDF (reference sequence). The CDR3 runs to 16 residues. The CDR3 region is CATSSVLDSEDSPLHF. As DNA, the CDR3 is TGTGCCACCAGCAGCGTTCTCGACAGTGAGGATTCACCCCTCCACTTT.

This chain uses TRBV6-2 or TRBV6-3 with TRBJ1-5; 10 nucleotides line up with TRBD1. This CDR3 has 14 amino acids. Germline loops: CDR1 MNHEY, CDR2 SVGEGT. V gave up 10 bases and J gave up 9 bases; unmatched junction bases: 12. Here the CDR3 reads CATGTGDSLRPQHF. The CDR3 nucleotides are TGTGCCACCGGGACAGGGGACAGCTTGAGGCCCCAGCATTTT.

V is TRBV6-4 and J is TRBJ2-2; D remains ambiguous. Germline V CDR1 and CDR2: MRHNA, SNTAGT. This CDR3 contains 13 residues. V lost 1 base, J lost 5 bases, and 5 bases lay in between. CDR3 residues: CASSDLETGELFF. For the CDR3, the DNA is TGTGCCAGCAGTGACTTGGAAACCGGGGAGCTGTTTTTT.

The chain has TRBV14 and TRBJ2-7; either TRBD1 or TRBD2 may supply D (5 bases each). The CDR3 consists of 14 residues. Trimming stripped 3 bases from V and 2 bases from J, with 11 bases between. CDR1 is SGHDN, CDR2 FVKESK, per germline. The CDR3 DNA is TGTGCCAGCAGCCACGGGGCAGGACCCTACGAGCAGTACTTC. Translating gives CASSHGAGPYEQYF.